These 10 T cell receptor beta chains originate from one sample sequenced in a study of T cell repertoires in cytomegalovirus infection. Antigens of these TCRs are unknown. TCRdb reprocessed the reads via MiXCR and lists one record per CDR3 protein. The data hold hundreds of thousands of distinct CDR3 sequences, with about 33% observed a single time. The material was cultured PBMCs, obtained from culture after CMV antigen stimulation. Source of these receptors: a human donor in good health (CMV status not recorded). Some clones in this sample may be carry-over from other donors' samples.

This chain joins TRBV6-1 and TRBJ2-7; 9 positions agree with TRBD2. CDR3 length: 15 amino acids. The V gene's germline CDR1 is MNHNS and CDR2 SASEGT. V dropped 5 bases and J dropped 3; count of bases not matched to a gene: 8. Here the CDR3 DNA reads TGTGCCAGCAGTTACACCAGCGGGAGGCTCTACGAGCAGTACGTC. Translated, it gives CASSYTSGRLYEQYV.

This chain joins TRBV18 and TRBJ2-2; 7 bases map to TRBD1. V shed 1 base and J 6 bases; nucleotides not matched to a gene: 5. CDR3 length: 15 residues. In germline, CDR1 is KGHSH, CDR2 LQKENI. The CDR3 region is CASSPQDRVAGELFF. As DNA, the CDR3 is TGTGCCAGCTCACCACAAGACAGGGTGGCCGGGGAGCTGTTTTTT.

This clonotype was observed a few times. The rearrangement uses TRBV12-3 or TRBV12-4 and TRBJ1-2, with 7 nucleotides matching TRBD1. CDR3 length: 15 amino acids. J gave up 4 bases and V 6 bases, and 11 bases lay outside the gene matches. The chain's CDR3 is CASSHGQVNFYGYTF. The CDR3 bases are TGTGCCAGCAGCCATGGACAGGTTAATTTCTATGGCTACACCTTC.

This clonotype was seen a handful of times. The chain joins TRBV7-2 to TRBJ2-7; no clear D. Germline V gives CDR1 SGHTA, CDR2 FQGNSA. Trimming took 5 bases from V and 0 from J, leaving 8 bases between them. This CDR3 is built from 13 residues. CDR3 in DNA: TGTGCCAGCAGCGCCCACCTCTCCTACGAGCAGTACTTC. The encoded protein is CASSAHLSYEQYF.

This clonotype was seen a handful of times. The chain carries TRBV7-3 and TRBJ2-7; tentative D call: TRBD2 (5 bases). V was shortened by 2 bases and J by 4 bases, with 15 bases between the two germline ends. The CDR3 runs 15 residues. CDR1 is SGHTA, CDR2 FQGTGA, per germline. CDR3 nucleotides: TGTGCCAGCAGCTTATACGTGGGAGACCCTTACGAGCAGTACTTC. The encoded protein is CASSLYVGDPYEQYF. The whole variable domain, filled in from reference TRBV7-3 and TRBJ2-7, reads GAGVSQTPSNKVTEKGKYVELRCDPISGHTALYWYRQSLGQGPEFLIYFQGTGAADDSGLPNDRFFAVRPEGSVSTLKIQRTERGDSAVYLCASSLYVGDPYEQYFGPGTRLTVT.

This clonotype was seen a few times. Written as DNA, the CDR3 is TGTGCCAGTAGTCTCGGGCTCGGGCGAGGTGGCACTGAAGCTTTCTTT. Residues: CASSLGLGRGGTEAFF. The chain links TRBV19 to TRBJ1-1; D uncertain. CDR1 is LNHDA and CDR2 is SQIVND in the germline V gene (reference sequence). CDR3 length: 16 amino acids. V lost 5 bases and J 4 bases, leaving 20 bases between the germline ends.

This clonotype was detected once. The DNA of the CDR3 is TGCAGCGTTGATCTACTGGGGACTAGCGGTAAATTTATAAATGAGCAGTTCTTC. Its protein is CSVDLLGTSGKFINEQFF. The chain employs TRBV29-1 and TRBJ2-1, with TRBD2 matching over 11 bases. V lost 3 bases to trimming and J lost 7 bases; unmatched junction nucleotides: 17. The CDR3 has 18 residues. Germline V gives CDR1 SQVTM, CDR2 ANQGSEA.

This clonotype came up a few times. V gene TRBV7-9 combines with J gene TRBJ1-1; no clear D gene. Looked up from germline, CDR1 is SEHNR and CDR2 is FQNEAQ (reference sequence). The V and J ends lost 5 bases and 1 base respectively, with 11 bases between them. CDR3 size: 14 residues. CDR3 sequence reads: CASSPQNKNTEAFF. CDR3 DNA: TGTGCCAGCAGCCCGCAGAATAAGAACACTGAAGCTTTCTTT.

CDR3 residues: CASRTAGGQETQYF. As DNA, the CDR3 is TGTGCCAGCAGGACTGCCGGGGGCCAAGAGACCCAGTACTTC. This chain joins TRBV7-2 and TRBJ2-5; TRBD2 is a possible D gene (6 bases). The CDR3 is 14 residues long. CDR1 SGHTA and CDR2 FQGNSA come from the germline V gene. The V gene lost 6 bases and the J gene lost 1 base, with 12 bases spanning the gap.

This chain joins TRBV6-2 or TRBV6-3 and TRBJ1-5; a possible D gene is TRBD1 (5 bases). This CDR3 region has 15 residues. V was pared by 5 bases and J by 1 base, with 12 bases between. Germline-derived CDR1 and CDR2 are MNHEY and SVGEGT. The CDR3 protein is CASSRDSLSNQPQHF. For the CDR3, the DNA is TGTGCCAGCAGTCGTGACAGTCTAAGCAATCAGCCCCAGCATTTT.